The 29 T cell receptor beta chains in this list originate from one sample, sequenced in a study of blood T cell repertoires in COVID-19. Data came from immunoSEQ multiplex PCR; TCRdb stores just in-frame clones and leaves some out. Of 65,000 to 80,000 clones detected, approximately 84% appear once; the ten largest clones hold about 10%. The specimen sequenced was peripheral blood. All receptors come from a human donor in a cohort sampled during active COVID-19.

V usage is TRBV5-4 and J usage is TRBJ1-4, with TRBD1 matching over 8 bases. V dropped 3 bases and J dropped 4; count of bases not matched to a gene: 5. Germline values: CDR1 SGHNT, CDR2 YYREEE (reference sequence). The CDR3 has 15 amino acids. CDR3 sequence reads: CASSSQGGGNEKLFF. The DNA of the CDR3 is TGTGCCAGCAGCTCACAGGGGGGGGGTAATGAAAAACTGTTTTTT. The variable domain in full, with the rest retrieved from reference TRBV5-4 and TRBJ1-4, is ETGVTQSPTHLIKTRGQQVTLRCSSQSGHNTVSWYQQALGQGPQFIFQYYREEENGRGNFPPRFSGLQFPNYSSELNVNALELDDSALYLCASSSQGGGNEKLFFGSGTQLSVL.

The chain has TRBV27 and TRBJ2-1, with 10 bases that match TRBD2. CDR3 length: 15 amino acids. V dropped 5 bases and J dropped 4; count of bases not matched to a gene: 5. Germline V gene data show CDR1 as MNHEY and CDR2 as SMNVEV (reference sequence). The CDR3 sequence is CASSLQREGYNEQFF. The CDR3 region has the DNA TGTGCCAGCAGTCTCCAGCGGGAGGGGTACAATGAGCAGTTCTTC.

Written as DNA, the CDR3 is TGTGCCAGCAGCCCACAGGACAGGGAACTCTACGAGCAGTACTTC. Its translation: CASSPQDRELYEQYF. The chain uses TRBV5-6 and TRBJ2-7; 8 bases are shared with TRBD1. CDR3 length: 15 amino acids. V was pared by 4 bases and J by 3 bases, with 9 bases of the junction left unmatched. Germline V gene lookup returns CDR1 SGHDT and CDR2 YYEEEE.

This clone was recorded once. CDR3 nucleotides: TGTGCCAGCAGCTCGCGGGAGACCCAGTACTTC. This codes for CASSSRETQYF. V gene TRBV6-5 combines with J gene TRBJ2-5; no clear D gene. Trimming left V 6 bases short and J 5 bases short, with 7 bases between. CDR3 length equals 11 residues. Germline CDR1 and CDR2: MNHEY and SVGAGI.

The CDR3 sequence is CASRPGTGGWGETQYF. CDR3 nucleotide sequence: TGCGCCAGCAGACCTGGGACAGGGGGCTGGGGGGAGACCCAGTACTTC. This chain joins TRBV5-1 and TRBJ2-5; TRBD1 matches 12 bases. The trim removed 5 bases at V and 5 bases at J, leaving 10 bases unmatched. Germline lookup yields CDR1 SGHRS and CDR2 YFSETQ. CDR3 length: 16 amino acids. Full variable domain (rest looked up from reference TRBV5-1 and TRBJ2-5): KAGVTQTPRYLIKTRGQQVTLSCSPISGHRSVSWYQQTPGQGLQFLFEYFSETQRNKGNFPGRFSGRQFSNSRSEMNVSTLELGDSALYLCASRPGTGGWGETQYFGPGTRLLVL.

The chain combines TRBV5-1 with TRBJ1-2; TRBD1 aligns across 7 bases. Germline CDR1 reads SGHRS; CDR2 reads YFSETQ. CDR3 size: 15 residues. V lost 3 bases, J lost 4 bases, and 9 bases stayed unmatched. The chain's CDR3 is CASSWGPGQLYGYTF. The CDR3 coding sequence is TGCGCCAGCAGCTGGGGTCCGGGACAGCTCTATGGCTACACCTTC. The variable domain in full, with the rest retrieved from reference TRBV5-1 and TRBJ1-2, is KAGVTQTPRYLIKTRGQQVTLSCSPISGHRSVSWYQQTPGQGLQFLFEYFSETQRNKGNFPGRFSGRQFSNSRSEMNVSTLELGDSALYLCASSWGPGQLYGYTFGSGTRLTVV.

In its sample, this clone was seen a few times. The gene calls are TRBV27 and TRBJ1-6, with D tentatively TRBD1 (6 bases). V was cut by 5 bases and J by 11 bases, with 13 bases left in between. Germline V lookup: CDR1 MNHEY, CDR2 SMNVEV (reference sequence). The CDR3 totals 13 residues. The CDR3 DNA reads TGTGCCAGCAGTCCCTCACAGGGTACACCCCTCCACTTT. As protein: CASSPSQGTPLHF.

CDR3 coding DNA: TGTGCCAGCAGCCAAGGTGGAAGCGGAGATACGCAGTATTTT. Translating it yields CASSQGGSGDTQYF. This sequence joins TRBV3-1 (or the pseudogene TRBV3-2) and TRBJ2-3; possible D gene TRBD2, 5 bases. The CDR3 is made up of 14 amino acids. Germline lookup yields CDR1 LGHDT and CDR2 YNNKEL (reference sequence). V was shortened by 1 base and J by 5 bases, with 10 bases between the two germline ends.

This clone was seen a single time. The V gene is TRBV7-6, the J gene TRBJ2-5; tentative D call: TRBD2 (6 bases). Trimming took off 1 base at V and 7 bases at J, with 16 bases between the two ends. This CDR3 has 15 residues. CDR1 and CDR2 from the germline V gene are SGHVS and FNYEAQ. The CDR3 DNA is TGTGCCAGCAGCTTAGGACTAGAGCCTGGGGGGACCCAGTACTTC. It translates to CASSLGLEPGGTQYF.

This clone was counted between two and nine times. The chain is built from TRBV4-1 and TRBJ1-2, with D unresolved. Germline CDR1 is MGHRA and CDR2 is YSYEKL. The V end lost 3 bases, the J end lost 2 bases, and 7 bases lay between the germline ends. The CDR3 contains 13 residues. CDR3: CASSHGDNYGYTF. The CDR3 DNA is TGCGCCAGCAGCCACGGAGACAACTATGGCTACACCTTC.

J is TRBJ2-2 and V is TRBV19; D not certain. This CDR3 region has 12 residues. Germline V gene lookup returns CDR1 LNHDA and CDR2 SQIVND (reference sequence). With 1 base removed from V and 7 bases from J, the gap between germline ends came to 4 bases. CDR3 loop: CASSIAGGELFF. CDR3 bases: TGTGCCAGTAGTATAGCGGGCGGGGAGCTGTTTTTT. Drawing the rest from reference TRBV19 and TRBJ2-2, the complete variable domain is DGGITQSPKYLFRKEGQNVTLSCEQNLNHDAMYWYRQDPGQGLRLIYYSQIVNDFQKGDIAEGYSVSREKKESFPLTVTSAQKNPTAFYLCASSIAGGELFFGEGSRLTVL.

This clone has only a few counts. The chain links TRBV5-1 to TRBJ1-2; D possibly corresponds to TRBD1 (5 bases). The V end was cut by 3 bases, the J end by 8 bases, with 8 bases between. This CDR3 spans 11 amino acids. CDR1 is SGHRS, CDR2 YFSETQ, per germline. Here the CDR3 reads CASSSTGGYTF. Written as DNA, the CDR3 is TGCGCCAGCAGCTCCACAGGAGGCTACACCTTC.

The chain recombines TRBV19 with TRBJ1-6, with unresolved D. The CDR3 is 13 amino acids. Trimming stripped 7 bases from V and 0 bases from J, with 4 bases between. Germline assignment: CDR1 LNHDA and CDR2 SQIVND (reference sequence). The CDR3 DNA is TGTGCCAGTACTAGCTCCTATAATTCACCCCTCCACTTT. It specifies CASTSSYNSPLHF.

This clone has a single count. The CDR3 bases are TGTGCCAGCAGCTTACGCGGCTCTCCTAACTATGGCTACACCTTC. As protein: CASSLRGSPNYGYTF. V usage is TRBV7-9 and J usage is TRBJ1-2; D gene uncertain. CDR1 is SEHNR and CDR2 is FQNEAQ in the germline V gene (reference sequence). With 2 bases removed from V and 0 bases from J, the gap between germline ends came to 10 bases. CDR3 length equals 15 residues.

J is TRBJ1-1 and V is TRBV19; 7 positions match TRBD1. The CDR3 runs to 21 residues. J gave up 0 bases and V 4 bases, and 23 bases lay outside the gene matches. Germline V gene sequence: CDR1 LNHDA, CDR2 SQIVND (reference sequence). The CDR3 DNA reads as TGTGCCAGTAGTAAACGTTACCGGGACAGTCCCGTACACCCCATGAACACTGAAGCTTTCTTT. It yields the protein CASSKRYRDSPVHPMNTEAFF.

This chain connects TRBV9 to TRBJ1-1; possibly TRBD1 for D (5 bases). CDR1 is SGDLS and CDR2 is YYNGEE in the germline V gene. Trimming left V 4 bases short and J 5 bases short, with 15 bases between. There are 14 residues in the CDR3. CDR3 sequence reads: CASSPRREGTEAFF. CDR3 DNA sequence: TGTGCCAGCAGCCCCCGCAGGGAAGGGACTGAAGCTTTCTTT.

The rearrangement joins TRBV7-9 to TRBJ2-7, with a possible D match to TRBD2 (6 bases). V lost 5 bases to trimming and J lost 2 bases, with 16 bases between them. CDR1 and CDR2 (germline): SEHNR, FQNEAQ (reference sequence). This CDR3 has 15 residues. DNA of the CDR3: TGTGCCAGCAGCCCCAACCAGGGAGGCACCTACGAGCAGTACTTC. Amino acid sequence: CASSPNQGGTYEQYF.

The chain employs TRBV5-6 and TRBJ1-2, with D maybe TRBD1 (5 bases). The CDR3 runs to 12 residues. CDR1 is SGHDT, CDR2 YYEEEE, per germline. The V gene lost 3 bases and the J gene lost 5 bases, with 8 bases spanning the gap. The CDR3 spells CASSSGTYGYTF. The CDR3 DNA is TGTGCCAGCAGCTCCGGGACTTATGGCTACACCTTC.

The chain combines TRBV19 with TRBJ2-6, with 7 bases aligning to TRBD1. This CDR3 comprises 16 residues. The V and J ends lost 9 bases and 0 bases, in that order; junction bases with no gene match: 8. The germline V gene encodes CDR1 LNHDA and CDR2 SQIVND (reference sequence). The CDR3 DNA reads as TGTGCCAGCAAACGACAGGGTACCTCTGGGGCCAACGTCCTGACTTTC. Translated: CASKRQGTSGANVLTF.

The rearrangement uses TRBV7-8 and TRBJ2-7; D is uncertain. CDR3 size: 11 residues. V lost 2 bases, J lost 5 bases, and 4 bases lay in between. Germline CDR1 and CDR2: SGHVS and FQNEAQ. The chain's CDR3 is CASSLRDEQYF. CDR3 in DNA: TGTGCCAGCAGCTTACGAGACGAGCAGTACTTC.

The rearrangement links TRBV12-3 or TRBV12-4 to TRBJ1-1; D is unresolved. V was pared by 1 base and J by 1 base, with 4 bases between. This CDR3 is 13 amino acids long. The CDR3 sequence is CASSLDGNTEAFF. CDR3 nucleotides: TGTGCCAGCAGTTTAGACGGGAACACTGAAGCTTTCTTT.

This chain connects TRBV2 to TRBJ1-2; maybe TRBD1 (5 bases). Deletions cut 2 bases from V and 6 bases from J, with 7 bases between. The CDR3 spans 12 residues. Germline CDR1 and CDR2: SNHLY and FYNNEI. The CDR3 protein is CASSENRNGYTF. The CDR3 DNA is TGTGCCAGCAGTGAAAACAGGAATGGCTACACCTTC.

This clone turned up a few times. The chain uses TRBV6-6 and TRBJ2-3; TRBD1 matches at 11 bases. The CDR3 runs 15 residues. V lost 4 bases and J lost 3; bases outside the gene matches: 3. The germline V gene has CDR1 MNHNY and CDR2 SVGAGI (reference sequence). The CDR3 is CASSWGTGGTDTQYF. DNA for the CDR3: TGTGCCAGCAGTTGGGGGACAGGGGGGACAGATACGCAGTATTTT.

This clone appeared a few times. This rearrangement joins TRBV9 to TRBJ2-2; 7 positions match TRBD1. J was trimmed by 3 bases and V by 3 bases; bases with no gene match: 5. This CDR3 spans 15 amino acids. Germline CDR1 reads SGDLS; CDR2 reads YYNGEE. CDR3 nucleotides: TGTGCCAGCAGCGCCGGACAGGTAGACACCGGGGAGCTGTTTTTT. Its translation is CASSAGQVDTGELFF.

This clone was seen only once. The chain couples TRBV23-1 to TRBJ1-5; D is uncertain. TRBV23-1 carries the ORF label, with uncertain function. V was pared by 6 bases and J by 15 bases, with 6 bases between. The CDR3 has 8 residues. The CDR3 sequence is CASSLRHF. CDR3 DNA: TGCGCCAGCAGCCTCCGGCATTTT.

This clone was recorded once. The CDR3 protein is CAWSKLGQGANTIYF. CDR3 nucleotide sequence: TGTGCCTGGAGTAAACTGGGACAGGGGGCGAACACCATATATTTT. V and J are TRBV30 and TRBJ1-3, with 12 bases lining up with TRBD1. V lost 2 bases and J lost 7; bases outside the gene matches: 6. The CDR3 runs to 15 residues. Germline CDR1 reads GTSNPN; CDR2 reads SVGIG (reference sequence).

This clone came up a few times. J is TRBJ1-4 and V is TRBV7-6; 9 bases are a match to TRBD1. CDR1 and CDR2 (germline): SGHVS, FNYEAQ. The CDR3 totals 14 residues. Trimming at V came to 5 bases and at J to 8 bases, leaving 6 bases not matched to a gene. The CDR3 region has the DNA TGTGCCAGCAGCATTGGGACAGGGTGGGAAAAACTGTTTTTT. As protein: CASSIGTGWEKLFF.

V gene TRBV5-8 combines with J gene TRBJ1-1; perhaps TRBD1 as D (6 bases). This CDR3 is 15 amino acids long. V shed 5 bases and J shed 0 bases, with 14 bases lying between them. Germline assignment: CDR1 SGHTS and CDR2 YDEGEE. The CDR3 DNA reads TGTGCCAGCAGAGCAAGACAGGACCTGAACACTGAAGCTTTCTTT. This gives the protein CASRARQDLNTEAFF.

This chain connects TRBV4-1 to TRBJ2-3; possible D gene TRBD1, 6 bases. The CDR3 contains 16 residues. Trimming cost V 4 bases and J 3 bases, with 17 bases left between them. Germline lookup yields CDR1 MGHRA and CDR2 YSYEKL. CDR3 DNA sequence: TGCGCCAGCAGCCGAGGCAGACAGGCTAGAACAGATACGCAGTATTTT. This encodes CASSRGRQARTDTQYF.